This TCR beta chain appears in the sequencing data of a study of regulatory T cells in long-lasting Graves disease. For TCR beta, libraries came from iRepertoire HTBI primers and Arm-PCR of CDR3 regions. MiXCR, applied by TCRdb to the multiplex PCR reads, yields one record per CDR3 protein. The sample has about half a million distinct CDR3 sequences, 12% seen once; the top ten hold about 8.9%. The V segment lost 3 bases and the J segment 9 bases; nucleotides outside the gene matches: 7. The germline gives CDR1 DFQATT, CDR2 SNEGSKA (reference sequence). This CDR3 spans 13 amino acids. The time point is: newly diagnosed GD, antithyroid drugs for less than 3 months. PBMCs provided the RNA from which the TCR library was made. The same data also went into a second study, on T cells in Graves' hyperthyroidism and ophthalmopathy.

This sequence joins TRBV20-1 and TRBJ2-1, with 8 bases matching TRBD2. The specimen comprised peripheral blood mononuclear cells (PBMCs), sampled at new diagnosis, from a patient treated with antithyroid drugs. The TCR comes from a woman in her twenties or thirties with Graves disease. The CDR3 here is CSARKREYGEQFF. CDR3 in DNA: TGCAGTGCTAGGAAGCGGGAGTATGGTGAGCAGTTCTTC.